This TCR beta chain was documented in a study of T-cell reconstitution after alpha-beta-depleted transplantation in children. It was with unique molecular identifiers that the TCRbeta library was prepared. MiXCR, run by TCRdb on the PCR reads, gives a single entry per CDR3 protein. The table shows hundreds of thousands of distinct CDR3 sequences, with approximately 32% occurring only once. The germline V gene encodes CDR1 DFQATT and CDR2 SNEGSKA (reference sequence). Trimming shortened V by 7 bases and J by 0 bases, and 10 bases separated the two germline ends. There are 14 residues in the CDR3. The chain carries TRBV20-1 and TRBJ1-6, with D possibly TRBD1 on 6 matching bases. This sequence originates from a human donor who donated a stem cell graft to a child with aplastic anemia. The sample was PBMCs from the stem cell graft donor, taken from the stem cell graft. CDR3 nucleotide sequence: TGCAGTGGAACGGACAGCTCCTATAATTCACCCCTCCACTTT. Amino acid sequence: CSGTDSSYNSPLHF.